Listed below are T cell receptor beta chains from one sample, sequenced in a study of regulatory T cells in long-lasting Graves disease. Via MiXCR, TCRdb re-called the multiplex PCR reads, giving one row per CDR3 protein. The sample consists of a few hundred thousand distinct CDR3 sequences, roughly 15% of them appearing once. These sequences were also reported in another study, on T cells in Graves' hyperthyroidism and ophthalmopathy.

Source: peripheral blood mononuclear cells (PBMCs), taken at new diagnosis, from a patient treated with antithyroid drugs. Receptors were obtained from a woman aged 45-65 years with Graves disease. The CDR3 runs from the conserved cysteine through the conserved F or W. The order of the fields is J gene, D gene, V gene, clone size, CDR3 DNA, CDR3 protein. A D gene is named only where the DNA matches it firmly. Only part of the rows carry a size: once, few, many, or a class if the clone is expanded.

TRBJ2-2 | TRBD2 | TRBV30 | . | TGTGCCTGGAGTGTAGCTGCGGGAGGTCCGTCCGGGGAGCTGTTTTTT | CAWSVAAGGPSGELFF
TRBJ1-5 | . | TRBV27 | . | TGTGCCAGCAGGAGACAGGAGGGTCAGCCCCAGCATTTT | CASRRQEGQPQHF
TRBJ2-2 | . | TRBV7-2 | . | TGTGCCAGCAGCTTAGCGCAAGGGAACACCGGGGAGCTGTTTTTT | CASSLAQGNTGELFF
TRBJ2-3 | . | TRBV28 | . | TGTGCCAGCAGTCCCCCCGGGACCCAGGAGCCAGATACGCAGTATTTT | CASSPPGTQEPDTQYF
TRBJ2-5 | . | TRBV10-3 | many | TGTGCCATCAGTGACCAATCTGAGGAGACCCAGTACTTC | CAISDQSEETQYF
TRBJ2-7 | . | TRBV9 | . | TGTGCCAGCAGCGTAGGAGCGGTTACCTACGAGCAGTACTTC | CASSVGAVTYEQYF
TRBJ2-1 | TRBD2 | TRBV5-1 | . | TGCGCCAGCAGCGGGACTAGCGGGTGGTCTTCCAGAGGCAATGAGCAGTTCTTC | CASSGTSGWSSRGNEQFF
TRBJ2-4 | . | TRBV9 | . | TGTGCCAGCAGCCCCCTTAGCCGCAGAGGGGCCAAAAACATTCAGTACTTC | CASSPLSRRGAKNIQYF
TRBJ2-2 | . | TRBV5-6 | . | TGTGCCAGCAGCTTGTTGCAGCAGAACACCGGGGAGCTGTTTTTT | CASSLLQQNTGELFF
TRBJ1-1 | TRBD1 | TRBV5-6 | few | TGTGCCAGCTATCCGACAGGGAGTTCTCTTGAAGCTTTCTTT | CASYPTGSSLEAFF
TRBJ2-1 | . | TRBV3-1 | few | TGTGCCAGCAGCCAAGAAGGTGGGTCTGAGCAGTTCTTC | CASSQEGGSEQFF
TRBJ1-1 | . | TRBV20-1 | . | TGCAGTACCCGAAGGGGAAACACTGAAGCTTTCTTT | CSTRRGNTEAFF
TRBJ1-1 | . | TRBV12-5 | many | TGTGCTAGTGGTTTGGGCCGAGGAGAGGACACTGAAGCTTTCTTT | CASGLGRGEDTEAFF
TRBJ1-4 | TRBD1 | TRBV11-2 | many | TGTGCCAGCAGCTTAGACCGACAGGGGTTTGAAAAACTGTTTTTT | CASSLDRQGFEKLFF
TRBJ2-2 | TRBD2 | TRBV2 | many | TGTGCCAGCAAGGCGGGACTAGCGCACACCGGGGAGCTGTTTTTT | CASKAGLAHTGELFF
TRBJ2-7 | TRBD2 | TRBV6-5 | . | TGTGCCAGCAGTTCGGGACTAGCGGGAAGGTTGGGCGAGCAGTACTTC | CASSSGLAGRLGEQYF
TRBJ1-3 | . | TRBV7-3 | many | TGTGCCAGCAGCACAGGGCGAGGAAACACCATATATTTT | CASSTGRGNTIYF
TRBJ2-1 | TRBD2 | TRBV7-9 | few | TGTGCCAGCAACCCGGGACTAGCCCTATATGAGCAGTTCTTC | CASNPGLALYEQFF
TRBJ1-2 | . | TRBV7-9 | . | TGTGCCAGCAGCTTTATCGGCAGCACGAGGGATGGCTACACCTTC | CASSFIGSTRDGYTF
TRBJ2-1 | TRBD2 | TRBV28 | once | TGTGCCAGCAGTTTTGGCGGGGGGGCCTACAGTGAGCAGTTCTTC | CASSFGGGAYSEQFF
TRBJ2-3 | . | TRBV4-2 | few | TGTGCCAGCAGCCAAGATCGTTCGGGGACAGATACGCAGTATTTT | CASSQDRSGTDTQYF
TRBJ2-5 | TRBD1 | TRBV4-1 | few | TGCGCCAGCAGCCTTAGGACACAGGGGGCGCGGGAGACCCAGTACTTC | CASSLRTQGARETQYF
TRBJ2-3 | TRBD1 | TRBV24-1 | . | TGTGCCACCAGTGATTCACCTGGACAGGGGGCAGGTACAGATACGCAGTATTTT | CATSDSPGQGAGTDTQYF
TRBJ2-4 | . | TRBV18 | many | TGTGCCAGCGCCAACTGGGGTAGCAAAAACATTCAGTACTTC | CASANWGSKNIQYF
TRBJ2-7 | . | TRBV20-1 | . | TGCAGTGCTAAAGATCCCAGGGAGAAGCAGTACTTC | CSAKDPREKQYF
TRBJ2-1 | TRBD2 | TRBV5-1 | . | TGCGCCAGCAGCTTGAGACTAGCGGGAGGAGACTCCTACAATGAGCAGTTCTTC | CASSLRLAGGDSYNEQFF
TRBJ1-2 | . | TRBV19 | . | TGTGCCAGTAGTATAGGCGGGACAACGGGAGACTATGGCTACACCTTC | CASSIGGTTGDYGYTF
TRBJ2-7 | TRBD1 | TRBV19 | few | TGTGCCAGCGCACCGGATTCCGACAGGGGCAACGAGCAGTACTTC | CASAPDSDRGNEQYF
TRBJ2-2 | TRBD2 | TRBV11-3 | many | TGTGCCAGCAGCTTGACCGGGACTACTCTCACCGGGGAGCTGTTTTTT | CASSLTGTTLTGELFF
TRBJ2-3 | . | TRBV2 | many | TGTGCCAGCCGTCGGGGACGGCAGACAGATACGCAGTATTTT | CASRRGRQTDTQYF
TRBJ1-3 | TRBD1 | TRBV2 | . | TGTGCCAGCAGATTCGCAGGGGGTCTCTCTGGAAACACCATATATTTT | CASRFAGGLSGNTIYF
TRBJ1-4 | TRBD1 | TRBV18 | many | TGTGCCAGCTCACCCCCGGGACAGAGCGAAAAACTGTTTTTT | CASSPPGQSEKLFF
TRBJ1-4 | . | TRBV24-1 | . | TGTGCCACCAGTGATACAGGGCGAAATGAAAAACTGTTTTTT | CATSDTGRNEKLFF
TRBJ2-7 | . | TRBV5-1 | many | TGCGCCAGCAGCTTCAGCAGCGCTTCCTACGAGCAGTACTTC | CASSFSSASYEQYF
TRBJ2-5 | TRBD1 | TRBV4-1 | once | TGCGCCAGCAGCCAAGACTCCGGGACAGAATACTACAATGAGCAGTACTTC | CASSQDSGTEYYNEQYF
TRBJ2-7 | TRBD2 | TRBV4-1 | many | TGCGCCAGCAGCCAAGTACCTCTAGCGGGAGGCGAGGGCGAGCAGTACTTC | CASSQVPLAGGEGEQYF
TRBJ1-2 | TRBD1 | TRBV12-3/TRBV12-4 | . | TGTGCCAGCAGTGCCCGGGACAGGGAAGTAGGAGGCTACACCTTC | CASSARDREVGGYTF
TRBJ1-1 | . | TRBV6-1 | many | TGTGCCAGCGGGACCGGACCGCCCAATGTAGAGGCTTTCTTT | CASGTGPPNVEAFF
TRBJ1-1 | . | TRBV6-5 | . | TGTGCCAGCAGTTTGGACATGGGGAACACTGAAGCTTTCTTT | CASSLDMGNTEAFF
TRBJ2-2 | . | TRBV2 | many | TGTGCCAGCAGGGGAACAGGTCGTCGAACGAACACCGGGGAGCTGTTTTTT | CASRGTGRRTNTGELFF
TRBJ1-5 | . | TRBV6-2/TRBV6-3 | few | TGTGCCAGCGACCCGGTAGGAGATAGCAATCAGCCCCAGCATTTT | CASDPVGDSNQPQHF
TRBJ2-7 | . | TRBV6-5 | many | TGTGCCAGCAGTTACACCCTACCATTCGGATTGACCTACGAGCAGTACTTC | CASSYTLPFGLTYEQYF
TRBJ2-7 | TRBD1 | TRBV5-6 | few | TGTGCCAGCAGCGTAATACAGGGGATTGATCCTTCCGACTCCTACGAGCAGTACTTC | CASSVIQGIDPSDSYEQYF
TRBJ1-2 | TRBD1 | TRBV25-1 | . | TGTGCCAGCAGTGAACCGGGACAGGTGCACTATGGCTACACCTTC | CASSEPGQVHYGYTF
TRBJ2-5 | TRBD2 | TRBV7-9 | . | TGTGCCAGCAGCTTGCTAGCGGGCCTAGAGACCCAGTACTTC | CASSLLAGLETQYF
TRBJ2-1 | . | TRBV28 | many | TGTGCCAGCAGTTCGGCAGGGTTTTTGGGATACAATGAGCAGTTCTTC | CASSSAGFLGYNEQFF
TRBJ2-3 | . | TRBV18 | few | TGTGCCAGCTCACCACCCCAAGATACGCAGTATTTT | CASSPPQDTQYF
TRBJ1-5 | . | TRBV28 | . | TGTGCCAGCAGTTTATCCACAGGTTATCAGCCCCAGCATTTT | CASSLSTGYQPQHF
TRBJ2-1 | . | TRBV2 | many | TGTGCCAGCAGTGAATTACAGCCCCCCTGGGATGAGCAGTTCTTC | CASSELQPPWDEQFF
TRBJ2-7 | TRBD1 | TRBV5-4 | . | TGTGCCAGCAGCACAGACAGGGGTGCCTACGAGCAGTACTTC | CASSTDRGAYEQYF
TRBJ2-7 | TRBD1 | TRBV19 | . | TGTGCCAGTAAATCCGGACAGGGGGGACCCTACGAGCAGTACTTC | CASKSGQGGPYEQYF
TRBJ2-1 | TRBD2 | TRBV20-1 | many | TGCAGTGCTCAGCGGGAATACTACAATGAGCAGTTCTTC | CSAQREYYNEQFF
TRBJ2-3 | . | TRBV28 | many | TGTGCCAGCAGTTTTGTCTGGGGGGCCACAGATACGCAGTATTTT | CASSFVWGATDTQYF
TRBJ1-4 | . | TRBV12-3/TRBV12-4 | . | TGTGCCAGCAGTCCCGAGGCAGCGAAGTATGAAAAACTGTTTTTT | CASSPEAAKYEKLFF
TRBJ2-5 | . | TRBV9 | . | TGTGCCAGCAGCGGAACAGGGCTCCAAGAGACCCAGTACTTC | CASSGTGLQETQYF
TRBJ2-5 | TRBD1 | TRBV19 | few | TGTGCCAGTAGTATGGAGACAGGGCGAGGGGAGACCCAGTACTTC | CASSMETGRGETQYF
TRBJ2-7 | TRBD2 | TRBV2 | many | TGTGCCAGCAAGGCCGGTCTTGGGGGGAGGGCCCTCGAGCAGTACTTC | CASKAGLGGRALEQYF